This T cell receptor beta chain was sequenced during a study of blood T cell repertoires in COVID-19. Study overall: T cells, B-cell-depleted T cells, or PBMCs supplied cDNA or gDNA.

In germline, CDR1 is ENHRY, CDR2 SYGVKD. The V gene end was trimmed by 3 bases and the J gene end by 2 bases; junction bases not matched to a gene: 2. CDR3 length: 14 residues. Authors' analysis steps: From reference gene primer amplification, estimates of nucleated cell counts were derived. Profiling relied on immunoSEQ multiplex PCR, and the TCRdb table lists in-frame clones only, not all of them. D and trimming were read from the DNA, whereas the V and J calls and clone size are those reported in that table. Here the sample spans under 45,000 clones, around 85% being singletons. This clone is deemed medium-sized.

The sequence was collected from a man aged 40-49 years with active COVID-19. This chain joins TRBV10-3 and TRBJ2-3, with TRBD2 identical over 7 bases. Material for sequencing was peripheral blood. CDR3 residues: CAISDLADTDTQYF. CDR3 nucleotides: TGTGCCATCAGTGACCTAGCGGACACAGATACGCAGTATTTT.